The rows below give T cell receptor beta chains drawn from one sample of a study of T cells in Graves' hyperthyroidism and ophthalmopathy. One entry per CDR3 protein results from TCRdb running MiXCR on the multiplex PCR reads. This sample has 400,000 to 550,000 distinct CDR3 sequences, with around 15% found just once. Input material: blood. The receptor set was obtained from a young woman with Graves' hyperthyroidism. The CDR3 runs from the conserved cysteine through the conserved F or W. The D gene is left open where the match is weak. Clone size, where shown, is once, few, many, or a class for clones that have expanded.

V gene: TRBV5-1
CDR3 length: 15
D gene: NA
J gene: TRBJ2-5
clone size: NA
CDR3 DNA: TGCGCCAGCAGCTTGGAGCCTGGACAGAAAGAGACCCAGTACTTC
CDR3 protein: CASSLEPGQKETQYF

V gene: TRBV15
CDR3 length: 16
D gene: TRBD2
J gene: TRBJ2-5
clone size: NA
CDR3 DNA: TGTGCCACCAGCAGGGGGGGATTAGCGGGTTCAGAGACCCAGTACTTC
CDR3 protein: CATSRGGLAGSETQYF

V gene: TRBV6-2/TRBV6-3
CDR3 length: 14
D gene: TRBD1
J gene: TRBJ1-5
clone size: many
CDR3 DNA: TGTGCCAGCAGCAGACAGGGGAACAATCAGCCCCAGCATTTT
CDR3 protein: CASSRQGNNQPQHF

V gene: TRBV6-1
CDR3 length: 14
D gene: NA
J gene: TRBJ2-3
clone size: many
CDR3 DNA: TGTGCCAGCAGTAAACTAAGCAGTACAGATACGCAGTATTTT
CDR3 protein: CASSKLSSTDTQYF

V gene: TRBV15
CDR3 length: 11
D gene: NA
J gene: TRBJ2-5
clone size: many
CDR3 DNA: TGTGCCACCAGGGGCGAAGAGACCCAGTACTTC
CDR3 protein: CATRGEETQYF

V gene: TRBV7-9
CDR3 length: 14
D gene: NA
J gene: TRBJ2-7
clone size: once
CDR3 DNA: TGTGCCAGCAGCACCCGGGACTCACGCTACGAGCAGTACTTC
CDR3 protein: CASSTRDSRYEQYF

V gene: TRBV12-3/TRBV12-4
CDR3 length: 16
D gene: NA
J gene: TRBJ2-3
clone size: many
CDR3 DNA: TGTGCCAGCAGTTTGATCCGGACGCTAAGCACAGATACGCAGTATTTT
CDR3 protein: CASSLIRTLSTDTQYF

V gene: TRBV4-1
CDR3 length: 15
D gene: NA
J gene: TRBJ1-5
clone size: NA
CDR3 DNA: TGCGCCAGCAGCCCGTTTTTGGGTGGGGATCAGCCCCAGCATTTT
CDR3 protein: CASSPFLGGDQPQHF

V gene: TRBV20-1
CDR3 length: 15
D gene: NA
J gene: TRBJ2-3
clone size: NA
CDR3 DNA: TGCAGTGCCCCCTCTCCGGCGTTCAACACAGATACGCAGTATTTT
CDR3 protein: CSAPSPAFNTDTQYF

V gene: TRBV7-2
CDR3 length: 14
D gene: NA
J gene: TRBJ2-1
clone size: few
CDR3 DNA: TGTGCCAGCAGCTTGAGCCTAAATCCCAATGAGCAGTTCTTC
CDR3 protein: CASSLSLNPNEQFF

V gene: TRBV5-1
CDR3 length: 13
D gene: NA
J gene: TRBJ1-2
clone size: once
CDR3 DNA: TGCGCCAGCAGCTGGGACTGGGAGTATGGCTACACCTTC
CDR3 protein: CASSWDWEYGYTF

V gene: TRBV10-1
CDR3 length: 13
D gene: NA
J gene: TRBJ1-2
clone size: few
CDR3 DNA: TGCGCCAGCAATGATGGGACCAACTATGGCTACACCTTC
CDR3 protein: CASNDGTNYGYTF

V gene: TRBV14
CDR3 length: 14
D gene: TRBD1
J gene: TRBJ1-2
clone size: few
CDR3 DNA: TGTGCCAGCAGCCAAGACGCACAGGGGATGAGATACACCTTC
CDR3 protein: CASSQDAQGMRYTF

V gene: TRBV6-6
CDR3 length: 13
D gene: NA
J gene: TRBJ2-7
clone size: NA
CDR3 DNA: TGTGCCAGCAGTTACTCGAGGGTCTACGAGCAGTACTTC
CDR3 protein: CASSYSRVYEQYF

V gene: TRBV12-3/TRBV12-4
CDR3 length: 12
D gene: TRBD1
J gene: TRBJ2-2
clone size: many
CDR3 DNA: TGTGCCAGCAGAGAGACAGGGGGGGAGCTGTTTTTT
CDR3 protein: CASRETGGELFF

V gene: TRBV12-5
CDR3 length: 11
D gene: NA
J gene: TRBJ1-1
clone size: many
CDR3 DNA: TGTGCTAGTGGTTTGGTAACTGAAGCTTTCTTT
CDR3 protein: CASGLVTEAFF

V gene: TRBV6-1
CDR3 length: 13
D gene: NA
J gene: TRBJ1-1
clone size: few
CDR3 DNA: TGTGCCAGCACCCCGACACGGCAAACTGGAGCTTTCTTT
CDR3 protein: CASTPTRQTGAFF

V gene: TRBV2
CDR3 length: 15
D gene: TRBD1
J gene: TRBJ1-4
clone size: many
CDR3 DNA: TGTGCCAGCAGTCTCCGGGACAGCTCGAGTGAAAAACTGTTTTTT
CDR3 protein: CASSLRDSSSEKLFF

V gene: TRBV5-1
CDR3 length: 14
D gene: NA
J gene: TRBJ2-1
clone size: few
CDR3 DNA: TGCGCCAGCAGCTTCGACCCTTTCTACAATGAGCAGTTCTTC
CDR3 protein: CASSFDPFYNEQFF

V gene: TRBV29-1
CDR3 length: 13
D gene: TRBD2
J gene: TRBJ2-7
clone size: few
CDR3 DNA: TGCAGCGGAACTAGCGGGAGCTCCTACGAGCAGTACTTC
CDR3 protein: CSGTSGSSYEQYF

V gene: TRBV20-1
CDR3 length: 16
D gene: NA
J gene: TRBJ2-1
clone size: few
CDR3 DNA: TGCAGTGCTAGAGATGCCGCATCCAGCTCCTACAATGAGCAGTTCTTC
CDR3 protein: CSARDAASSSYNEQFF

V gene: TRBV30
CDR3 length: 15
D gene: NA
J gene: TRBJ1-2
clone size: NA
CDR3 DNA: TGTGCCTGGAGTACCCGGGGAACCGTGGACTATGGCTACACCTTC
CDR3 protein: CAWSTRGTVDYGYTF

V gene: TRBV6-5
CDR3 length: 15
D gene: TRBD1
J gene: TRBJ1-5
clone size: NA
CDR3 DNA: TGTGCCAGCAGTTACGGGACAGCTAGCAATCAGCCCCAGCATTTT
CDR3 protein: CASSYGTASNQPQHF

V gene: TRBV28
CDR3 length: 15
D gene: NA
J gene: TRBJ1-1
clone size: many
CDR3 DNA: TGTGCCAGCAGTCCCTTACAGGTCTTGAACACTGAAGCTTTCTTT
CDR3 protein: CASSPLQVLNTEAFF

V gene: TRBV20-1
CDR3 length: 15
D gene: NA
J gene: TRBJ2-3
clone size: many
CDR3 DNA: TGCAGTGCCTCCCGTGGTAGTTCTGGAGCGGATACGCAGTATTTT
CDR3 protein: CSASRGSSGADTQYF

V gene: TRBV27
CDR3 length: 13
D gene: NA
J gene: TRBJ1-1
clone size: many
CDR3 DNA: TGTGCCAGCAGTTTAAGGGTTTATACTGAAGCTTTCTTT
CDR3 protein: CASSLRVYTEAFF

V gene: TRBV7-2
CDR3 length: 13
D gene: TRBD2
J gene: TRBJ2-7
clone size: NA
CDR3 DNA: TGTGCCAGCAGCTTACCTGGACTAGCCGAGCAGTACTTC
CDR3 protein: CASSLPGLAEQYF

V gene: TRBV6-1
CDR3 length: 13
D gene: NA
J gene: TRBJ2-7
clone size: many
CDR3 DNA: TGTGCCAGCAGTGGAGCGAACCACTACGAGCAGTACTTC
CDR3 protein: CASSGANHYEQYF

V gene: TRBV20-1
CDR3 length: 15
D gene: TRBD1
J gene: TRBJ2-5
clone size: NA
CDR3 DNA: TGCAGTGCTGTACCGGGACAGGCTACGCAAGAGACCCAGTACTTC
CDR3 protein: CSAVPGQATQETQYF

V gene: TRBV27
CDR3 length: 12
D gene: NA
J gene: TRBJ1-2
clone size: NA
CDR3 DNA: TGTGCCAGCAGTTTCTGGGGAGGTGGCTACACCTTC
CDR3 protein: CASSFWGGGYTF

V gene: TRBV14
CDR3 length: 18
D gene: TRBD1
J gene: TRBJ2-7
clone size: few
CDR3 DNA: TGTGCCAGCAGTCAATACATCATTAACCGGGACAGGGTCTACGAGCAGTACTTC
CDR3 protein: CASSQYIINRDRVYEQYF

V gene: TRBV3-1
CDR3 length: 16
D gene: NA
J gene: TRBJ1-4
clone size: many
CDR3 DNA: TGTGCCAGCAGCCAAGCCATGGGGCGTACTAATGAAAAACTGTTTTTT
CDR3 protein: CASSQAMGRTNEKLFF

V gene: TRBV12-3/TRBV12-4
CDR3 length: 15
D gene: TRBD2
J gene: TRBJ2-1
clone size: many
CDR3 DNA: TGTGCCAGCAGTTCCTGGACTAGCGGGAGTGATGAGCAGTTCTTC
CDR3 protein: CASSSWTSGSDEQFF

V gene: TRBV19
CDR3 length: 15
D gene: NA
J gene: TRBJ2-3
clone size: once
CDR3 DNA: TGTGCCAGTAGTAGCCCAGGGTTTGCGGCAGATACGCAGTATTTT
CDR3 protein: CASSSPGFAADTQYF

V gene: TRBV20-1
CDR3 length: 12
D gene: TRBD1
J gene: TRBJ1-2
clone size: many
CDR3 DNA: TGCAGTGCTGGGGGACAGGGGTTTGGCTACACCTTC
CDR3 protein: CSAGGQGFGYTF

V gene: TRBV7-2
CDR3 length: 15
D gene: TRBD2
J gene: TRBJ2-1
clone size: NA
CDR3 DNA: TGTGCCAGCAGCTTACCTCCTAGCGGGGACAATGAGCAGTTCTTC
CDR3 protein: CASSLPPSGDNEQFF

V gene: TRBV14
CDR3 length: 14
D gene: NA
J gene: TRBJ1-2
clone size: many
CDR3 DNA: TGTGCCAGCAGCCAAGGACCAGGGCCCTATGGCTACACCTTC
CDR3 protein: CASSQGPGPYGYTF

V gene: TRBV12-3/TRBV12-4
CDR3 length: 11
D gene: NA
J gene: TRBJ2-7
clone size: many
CDR3 DNA: TGTGCCAGCAGTTTATTGGGAGAGCAGTACTTC
CDR3 protein: CASSLLGEQYF

V gene: TRBV7-9
CDR3 length: 20
D gene: TRBD2
J gene: TRBJ2-2
clone size: few
CDR3 DNA: TGTGCCAGCAGCTTATCACTTGGACTAGCGGGATCTTATAGCACCGGGGAGCTGTTTTTT
CDR3 protein: CASSLSLGLAGSYSTGELFF

V gene: TRBV6-1
CDR3 length: 17
D gene: TRBD2
J gene: TRBJ2-1
clone size: NA
CDR3 DNA: TGTGCCAGCAGTGAACTAGCGGGAACTTCCCTCTACAATGAGCAGTTCTTC
CDR3 protein: CASSELAGTSLYNEQFF

V gene: TRBV5-6
CDR3 length: 16
D gene: TRBD2
J gene: TRBJ2-7
clone size: few
CDR3 DNA: TGTGCCAGCAGCCTTAGCGGGAGTCATAGCAGCTACGAGCAGTACTTC
CDR3 protein: CASSLSGSHSSYEQYF

V gene: TRBV19
CDR3 length: 15
D gene: NA
J gene: TRBJ2-1
clone size: many
CDR3 DNA: TGTGCCAGTAGTCCCGGTCCACTTACCGTCTATGAGCAGTTCTTC
CDR3 protein: CASSPGPLTVYEQFF

V gene: TRBV6-1
CDR3 length: 14
D gene: TRBD1
J gene: TRBJ1-2
clone size: many
CDR3 DNA: TGTGCCAGCAGTTCCCGGGACAGGGGTCGCGGCTACACCTTC
CDR3 protein: CASSSRDRGRGYTF

V gene: TRBV14
CDR3 length: 13
D gene: TRBD1
J gene: TRBJ1-1
clone size: NA
CDR3 DNA: TGTGCCAGCGGGACTCGGGGACAGGGAGAAGCTTTCTTT
CDR3 protein: CASGTRGQGEAFF

V gene: TRBV7-6
CDR3 length: 14
D gene: NA
J gene: TRBJ1-6
clone size: NA
CDR3 DNA: TGTGCCAGCAGCTTACGTCCGAGTAATTCACCCCTCCACTTT
CDR3 protein: CASSLRPSNSPLHF